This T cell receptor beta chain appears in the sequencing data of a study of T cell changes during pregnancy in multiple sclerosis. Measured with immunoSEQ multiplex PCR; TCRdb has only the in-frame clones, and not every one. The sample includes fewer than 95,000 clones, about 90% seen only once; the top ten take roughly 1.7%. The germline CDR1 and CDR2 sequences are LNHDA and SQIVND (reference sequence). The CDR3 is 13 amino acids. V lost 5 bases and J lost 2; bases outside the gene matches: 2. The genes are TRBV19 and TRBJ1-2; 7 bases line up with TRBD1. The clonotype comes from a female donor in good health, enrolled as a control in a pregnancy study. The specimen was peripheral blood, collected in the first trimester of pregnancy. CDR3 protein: CASSQQGNYGYTF. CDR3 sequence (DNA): TGTGCCAGTAGTCAACAGGGGAACTATGGCTACACCTTC.